A single sample is the source of the 31 T cell receptor beta chains below, sequenced in a study of control samples from healthy donors and cancer patients. TCRdb keeps only in-frame clones here, not all; method: immunoSEQ multiplex PCR. The table has about 160,000 clones, less than 95% seen once. Specimen: PBMCs. All receptors derive from a man in his 60s with colorectal cancer.

V is TRBV29-1 and J is TRBJ1-1; D is undetermined. Trimming stripped 5 bases from V and 8 bases from J, with 9 bases between. This CDR3 is 10 amino acids long. Germline V CDR1 and CDR2: SQVTM, ANQGSEA. The CDR3 DNA is TGCAGCGTTAGCGGGGTAGAAGCTTTCTTT. It yields the protein CSVSGVEAFF.

This chain connects TRBV23-1 to TRBJ1-5; tentatively, D is TRBD1 (6 bases). TRBV23-1 is sorted into the ORF group, with uncertain function. V lost 0 bases and J lost 0, with 12 bases in between. CDR3 length: 17 amino acids. CDR3 sequence: CASSQSGARHSNQPQHF. CDR3 DNA sequence: TGCGCCAGCAGTCAATCGGGGGCAAGACATAGCAATCAGCCCCAGCATTTT.

This rearrangement joins TRBV19 to TRBJ1-6, with 10 bases that match TRBD1. Germline lookup yields CDR1 LNHDA and CDR2 SQIVND (reference sequence). J lost 8 bases, V lost 6 bases, and 7 bases had no gene match. This CDR3 comprises 15 residues. The CDR3 loop is CASRRQGAADSPLHF. CDR3 sequence (DNA): TGTGCCAGTAGACGACAGGGGGCGGCGGATTCACCCCTCCACTTT.

The rearrangement uses TRBV7-7 and TRBJ2-3; weak D call: TRBD1 (5 bases). The CDR3 has 17 amino acids. V shed 5 bases and J shed 1 base, with 19 bases lying between them. Germline CDR1 is SSHAT and CDR2 is FNYEAQ (reference sequence). In nucleotides, the CDR3 is TGTGCCAGCAGCCCAGGGATCTTTCAATCTGGCACAGATACGCAGTATTTT. Its translation is CASSPGIFQSGTDTQYF.

The rearrangement joins TRBV5-6 to TRBJ2-1, with a tentative D call TRBD1 (5 bases). The germline V gene has CDR1 SGHDT and CDR2 YYEEEE. CDR3 length: 15 amino acids. Trimming left V 4 bases short and J 5 bases short, with 16 bases between. Written as DNA, the CDR3 is TGTGCCAGCAGCCCCTGGGCAGGGCATCACAATGAGCAGTTCTTC. Its translation is CASSPWAGHHNEQFF.

The chain recombines TRBV7-2 with TRBJ1-1, with 11 bases aligning to TRBD1. The CDR3 has 15 residues. Germline values: CDR1 SGHTA, CDR2 FQGNSA. J gave up 5 bases and V 6 bases, and 8 bases lay outside the gene matches. CDR3 coding DNA: TGTGCCAGCAGGGAAGGACAGGGGGCTGGGACTGAAGCTTTCTTT. It codes for CASREGQGAGTEAFF.

The chain's CDR3 is CASSLARSTSTIYF. The DNA of the CDR3 is TGTGCCAGCAGCTTAGCGCGGTCAACCAGCACCATATATTTT. J is TRBJ1-3 and V is TRBV7-2; D gene unclear. CDR1 and CDR2 (germline): SGHTA, FQGNSA. The length of the CDR3 is 14 residues. V lost 0 bases and J 9 bases, leaving 12 bases between the germline ends. Full variable domain (outside the CDR3, taken from reference TRBV7-2 and TRBJ1-3): GAGVSQSPSNKVTEKGKDVELRCDPISGHTALYWYRQSLGQGLEFLIYFQGNSAPDKSGLPSDRFSAERTGGSVSTLTIQRTQQEDSAVYLCASSLARSTSTIYFGEGSWLTVV.

The DNA for the CDR3 is TGTGCCAGCTCACCGAGGTTTAGCACTGAAGCTTTCTTT. It yields the protein CASSPRFSTEAFF. The chain joins TRBV18 to TRBJ1-1, with D hard to call. CDR3 length: 13 residues. Trimming removed 3 bases at V and 4 bases at J, with 9 bases between. The germline V gene encodes CDR1 KGHSH and CDR2 LQKENI.

This sequence joins TRBV30 and TRBJ1-5; D unclear. The ends were cut back, 0 bases at V and 7 bases at J, with 10 bases in the middle. The CDR3 spans 13 residues. Germline V gene lookup returns CDR1 GTSNPN and CDR2 SVGIG (reference sequence). CDR3 sequence reads: CAWSVGVRQPQHF. The CDR3 bases are TGTGCCTGGAGTGTTGGGGTGAGGCAGCCCCAGCATTTT.

The chain joins TRBV27 to TRBJ2-3; D call uncertain. The CDR3 extends over 13 amino acids. V lost 5 bases and J 6 bases, leaving 12 bases between the germline ends. CDR1 is MNHEY and CDR2 is SMNVEV in the germline V gene (reference sequence). CDR3 nucleotides: TGTGCCAGCAGTGTCCTAGGGTCGGATACGCAGTATTTT. Translation gives CASSVLGSDTQYF.

The chain links TRBV5-1 to TRBJ1-6; weak D call: TRBD1 (5 bases). This CDR3 comprises 15 residues. V gave up 0 bases and J gave up 13 bases, with 17 bases separating them. The germline CDR1 and CDR2 sequences are SGHRS and YFSETQ. The CDR3 nucleotides read TGCGCCAGCAGCTTGGCCGAAGGGGCGAGGGATCCCCTCCACTTT. Amino acids: CASSLAEGARDPLHF.

The chain joins TRBV3-1 (or the pseudogene TRBV3-2) to TRBJ1-2; 8 bases map to TRBD1. The germline V gene has CDR1 LGHDT and CDR2 YNNKEL (reference sequence). The trim removed 1 base at V and 8 bases at J, leaving 3 bases unmatched. The CDR3 is made up of 13 amino acids. In nucleotides, the CDR3 is TGTGCCAGCAGCCAAGTGGGACAGGAAGGCTACACCTTC. It specifies CASSQVGQEGYTF.

The chain employs TRBV5-1 and TRBJ2-5, with 7 positions matching TRBD2. V shed 4 bases, J shed 3 bases, and the junction held 6 bases outside the gene matches. The CDR3 is 14 residues long. Germline loops: CDR1 SGHRS, CDR2 YFSETQ. The CDR3 sequence is CASSPGLVKETQYF. Written as DNA, the CDR3 is TGCGCCAGCAGCCCCGGACTAGTTAAAGAGACCCAGTACTTC.

The genes are TRBV30 and TRBJ1-5; D may be TRBD1 (5 bases). V lost 0 bases and J 3 bases, leaving 15 bases between the germline ends. Germline values: CDR1 GTSNPN, CDR2 SVGIG (reference sequence). This CDR3 has 16 amino acids. As DNA, the CDR3 is TGTGCCTGGAGTGTAAGCGGGGGTGGAAACAATCAGCCCCAGCATTTT. Protein product: CAWSVSGGGNNQPQHF.

The V gene is TRBV6-1, the J gene TRBJ2-3, with 9 bases identical to TRBD1. V was pared by 2 bases and J by 6 bases, with 9 bases of the junction left unmatched. Germline values: CDR1 MNHNS, CDR2 SASEGT. This CDR3 has 16 residues. The CDR3 DNA follows: TGTGCCAGCAGTGAAAGTGGACAGGGGCCCCAGGATACGCAGTATTTT. Its translation: CASSESGQGPQDTQYF.

This clone was observed a handful of times. The chain links TRBV18 to TRBJ1-1, with D uncertain. Germline V gives CDR1 KGHSH, CDR2 LQKENI. Trimming took off 2 bases at V and 1 base at J, with 5 bases between the two ends. The CDR3 has 13 amino acids. CDR3 sequence (DNA): TGTGCCAGCTCACCAGAGGGGAACACTGAAGCTTTCTTT. Amino acid sequence: CASSPEGNTEAFF.

The CDR3, as DNA: TGTGCCAGTAGTTTGGGGGGCTCTGGAAACACCATATATTTT. It codes for CASSLGGSGNTIYF. The chain carries TRBV19 and TRBJ1-3; tentatively, D is TRBD1 (5 bases). Germline loops: CDR1 LNHDA, CDR2 SQIVND (reference sequence). The CDR3 extends over 14 amino acids. V was pared by 5 bases and J by 0 bases, with 8 bases between.

V usage is TRBV2 and J usage is TRBJ1-5, with D unresolved. The germline gives CDR1 SNHLY, CDR2 FYNNEI. V dropped 4 bases and J dropped 3 bases, with 13 bases sitting between them. This CDR3 is built from 15 residues. The CDR3 DNA follows: TGTGCCAGCAGTGGGTACGGGGTCGACAATCAGCCCCAGCATTTT. Encoded protein: CASSGYGVDNQPQHF. Complete variable domain (other parts from reference TRBV2 and TRBJ1-5): EPEVTQTPSHQVTQMGQEVILRCVPISNHLYFYWYRQILGQKVEFLVSFYNNEISEKSEIFDDQFSVERPDGSNFTLKIRSTKLEDSAMYFCASSGYGVDNQPQHFGDGTRLSIL.

This chain connects TRBV18 to TRBJ1-5; 7 positions match TRBD1. The CDR3 covers 18 residues. The ends lost 0 bases at V and 0 bases at J; junction bases unmatched: 8. Germline V gives CDR1 KGHSH, CDR2 LQKENI. The CDR3 nucleotides read TGTGCCAGCTCACCACCAACAGGGGCGGGTTATAGCAATCAGCCCCAGCATTTT. Residues: CASSPPTGAGYSNQPQHF.

This clone was detected only once. Distinct nucleotide sequences in the sample also encode this CDR3. This chain connects TRBV6-5 to TRBJ1-5; a possible D gene is TRBD1 (5 bases). Germline V gene sequence: CDR1 MNHEY, CDR2 SVGAGI. CDR3 length: 14 residues. V lost 4 bases and J lost 2, with 9 bases in between. The CDR3 DNA is TGTGCCAGCAGTTTGAGGGGAGGCAATCAGCCCCAGCATTTT. Residues: CASSLRGGNQPQHF.

The chain links TRBV19 to TRBJ1-1; TRBD1 aligns across 10 bases. Germline values: CDR1 LNHDA, CDR2 SQIVND (reference sequence). V was clipped by 7 bases and J by 4 bases; unmatched bases: 9. The CDR3 totals 15 residues. This CDR3 reads CASTPNRDRGTEAFF. CDR3 bases: TGTGCCAGTACACCAAATCGGGACAGGGGCACTGAAGCTTTCTTT.

The chain couples TRBV4-1 to TRBJ1-3, with D unresolved. Germline V lookup: CDR1 MGHRA, CDR2 YSYEKL. This CDR3 spans 18 amino acids. Between the trimmed V and J ends, which lost 0 bases and 2 bases, there was a span of 17 bases. The CDR3 sequence: CASSQDPPAAAAGNTIYF. DNA of the CDR3: TGCGCCAGCAGCCAAGATCCCCCGGCAGCGGCCGCTGGAAACACCATATATTTT.

For the CDR3, the DNA is TGCGCCAGCAGTGAGTCGCTAGGGAACACCGGGGAGCTGTTTTTT. Its protein product is CASSESLGNTGELFF. The gene calls are TRBV10-1 and TRBJ2-2; D ambiguous. This CDR3 spans 15 amino acids. V shed 0 bases and J shed 1 base, with 6 bases lying between them. Germline lookup yields CDR1 WNHNN and CDR2 SYGVQD (reference sequence).

V gene TRBV5-1 combines with J gene TRBJ2-1; D is perhaps TRBD1 (6 bases). Germline lookup yields CDR1 SGHRS and CDR2 YFSETQ. Trimming stripped 5 bases from V and 0 bases from J, with 12 bases between. The CDR3 has 15 amino acids. CDR3 sequence reads: CASSGGQSSYNEQFF. The CDR3 DNA reads TGCGCCAGCAGTGGGGGCCAGAGCTCCTACAATGAGCAGTTCTTC.

The gene calls are TRBV11-1 and TRBJ1-1; TRBD1 agrees at 7 bases. The V segment lost 4 bases and the J segment 7 bases; nucleotides outside the gene matches: 9. CDR3 length: 14 residues. Germline V CDR1 and CDR2: SGHAT, FQDESV (reference sequence). CDR3 region: CASSSEDRPLEAFF. The CDR3 nucleotides read TGTGCCAGCAGCTCGGAGGACAGGCCACTTGAAGCTTTCTTT.

The J gene is TRBJ2-1, the V gene TRBV18; TRBD1 agrees at 9 bases. The CDR3 spans 17 residues. Germline V CDR1 and CDR2: KGHSH, LQKENI. V lost 0 bases, J lost 5 bases, and 8 bases stayed unmatched. The CDR3 loop reads CASSPPGTGFLNNEQFF. The CDR3 DNA sequence: TGTGCCAGCTCACCACCCGGGACAGGGTTTCTCAACAATGAGCAGTTCTTC.

CDR3 protein: CASSYGDRGPQHF. CDR3 nucleotide sequence: TGTGCCAGCAGTTACGGGGACCGGGGACCCCAGCATTTT. The V gene is TRBV6-2 or TRBV6-3, the J gene TRBJ1-5; D is perhaps TRBD1 (5 bases). Germline V CDR1 and CDR2: MNHEY, SVGEGT. This CDR3 contains 13 residues. V was cut by 2 bases and J by 10 bases, with 12 bases left in between.

The chain recombines TRBV5-1 with TRBJ2-5, with 9 bases fitting TRBD2. J lost 3 bases, V lost 4 bases, and 4 bases had no gene match. Per the germline V gene, CDR1 is SGHRS and CDR2 is YFSETQ. The CDR3 contains 14 residues. The CDR3 sequence: CASSHGLAKETQYF. The CDR3 nucleotides are TGCGCCAGCAGCCACGGACTAGCGAAAGAGACCCAGTACTTC.

This chain links TRBV19 with TRBJ1-1; 9 bases line up with TRBD1. Germline CDR1 is LNHDA and CDR2 is SQIVND (reference sequence). This CDR3 spans 17 amino acids. V lost 3 bases, J lost 2 bases, and 10 bases stayed unmatched. CDR3 coding DNA: TGTGCCAGTAGTATCGGGACAGGGCTTGGGGGAAACACTGAAGCTTTCTTT. Protein product: CASSIGTGLGGNTEAFF.

V usage is TRBV27 and J usage is TRBJ1-1; TRBD1 aligns across 10 bases. Looked up from germline, CDR1 is MNHEY and CDR2 is SMNVEV (reference sequence). This CDR3 is 15 amino acids long. The V and J ends lost 8 bases and 1 base, in that order; junction bases with no gene match: 7. In nucleotides, the CDR3 is TGTGCCAGCGGGACAGGGGACACGGGGAACACTGAAGCTTTCTTT. This translates into CASGTGDTGNTEAFF.

The rearrangement joins TRBV5-1 to TRBJ2-5; D uncertain. The V gene lost 0 bases and the J gene lost 7 bases, with 13 bases spanning the gap. Germline CDR1 is SGHRS and CDR2 is YFSETQ. This CDR3 contains 14 residues. CDR3 in DNA: TGCGCCAGCAGCTTGGCCGCCGGTGAAGGGACCCAGTACTTC. This translates into CASSLAAGEGTQYF.